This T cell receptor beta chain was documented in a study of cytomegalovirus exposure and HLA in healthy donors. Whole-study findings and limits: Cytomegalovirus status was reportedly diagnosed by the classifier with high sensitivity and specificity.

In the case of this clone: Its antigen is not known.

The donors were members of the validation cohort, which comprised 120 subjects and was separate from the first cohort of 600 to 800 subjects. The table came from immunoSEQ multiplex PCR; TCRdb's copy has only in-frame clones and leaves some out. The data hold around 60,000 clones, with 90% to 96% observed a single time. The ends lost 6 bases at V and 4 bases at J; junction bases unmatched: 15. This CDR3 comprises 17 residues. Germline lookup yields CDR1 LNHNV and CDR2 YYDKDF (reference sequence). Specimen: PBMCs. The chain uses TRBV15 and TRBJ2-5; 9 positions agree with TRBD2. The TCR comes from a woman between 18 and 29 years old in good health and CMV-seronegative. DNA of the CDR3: TGTGCCACCAGGGATGGGCTTTGGCGGGAGGGAGGAGAGACCCAGTACTTC. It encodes CATRDGLWREGGETQYF.